The 11 T cell receptor beta chains reported below all come from one sample, sequenced in a study. TCRdb itself ran the RT-PCR reads through MiXCR, one entry per CDR3 protein. The data contain under 8,000 distinct CDR3 sequences, roughly nine tenths of them singletons. The sample comprised memory CD4+ T cells from blood. These receptors were taken from a female donor in good health, serving as a healthy control.

Remarks on this clonotype: This beta chain lies outside the target of a library built for alpha chains; its clone size means little. The chain has TRBV7-7 and TRBJ2-3; 11 nucleotides align to TRBD2. The junction had 8 bases not matched to a gene; V was cut back by 6 bases and J by 6 bases. Germline CDR1 and CDR2: SSHAT and FNYEAQ (reference sequence). CDR3 length equals 15 residues. CDR3 nucleotide sequence: TGTGCCAGCAGGGAGATAGCGGGGGGGCCCGATACGCAGTATTTT. Protein sequence: CASREIAGGPDTQYF.

In the case of this clonotype: This beta chain is a stray read from a library made for alpha chains; its abundance is not meaningful. CDR3: CASSPEGNEQYF. As DNA, the CDR3 is TGTGCCAGCAGCCCGGAGGGCAACGAGCAGTACTTC. The chain combines TRBV7-2 with TRBJ2-7, with D possibly TRBD2 on 6 matching bases. CDR1 SGHTA and CDR2 FQGNSA come from the germline V gene. The CDR3 extends over 12 amino acids. The ends were cut back, 5 bases at V and 5 bases at J, with 10 bases in the middle.

With respect to this clonotype: This beta chain came through as a stray read in a library set up for alpha chains, and its size says little. The chain recombines TRBV20-1 with TRBJ1-1; no reliable D call. Trimming shortened V by 3 bases and J by 4 bases, and 15 bases separated the two germline ends. The germline gives CDR1 DFQATT, CDR2 SNEGSKA (reference sequence). CDR3 length equals 14 residues. The CDR3 here is CSARDPRRGTEAFF. The CDR3 DNA reads as TGCAGTGCTAGGGACCCCAGGAGAGGCACTGAAGCTTTCTTT.

This clonotype was detected only a few times. The library was prepared for alpha chains; this beta chain is a stray read, so its frequency means little. This rearrangement joins TRBV5-1 to TRBJ2-3, with no clear D. Trimming removed 4 bases from V and 6 bases from J, with 9 bases in between. From germline, CDR1 is SGHRS and CDR2 YFSETQ. The CDR3 is 12 residues long. The CDR3 region is CASSVKFDTQYF. The CDR3 DNA follows: TGCGCCAGCAGCGTAAAGTTCGATACGCAGTATTTT.

Comments on this clonotype: Since it is a stray read in a library aimed at alpha chains, this beta chain has a size that is not meaningful. V usage is TRBV12-3 or TRBV12-4 and J usage is TRBJ1-5, with a weak D call TRBD1 (5 bases). This CDR3 region has 18 residues. V was trimmed by 4 bases and J by 1 base, leaving 20 bases between them. CDR3 loop: CASSSRVGGGKSNQPQHF. The CDR3 DNA follows: TGTGCCAGCAGTTCCCGGGTCGGGGGGGGTAAGAGCAATCAGCCCCAGCATTTT.

As regards this clonotype: The library was designed around alpha chains, so this beta chain is a stray read whose abundance carries little weight. V usage is TRBV12-3 or TRBV12-4 and J usage is TRBJ1-3, with D unresolved. This CDR3 spans 13 amino acids. V was trimmed by 1 base and J by 7 bases, leaving 8 bases between them. CDR3 bases: TGTGCCAGCAGTTTAGGTCAATCGAACACCATATATTTT. This encodes CASSLGQSNTIYF.

Concerning this clonotype: This beta chain is a stray read from a library made for alpha chains; its abundance is not meaningful. The chain links TRBV12-3 or TRBV12-4 to TRBJ2-1; D may be TRBD1 (5 bases). The CDR3 sequence is 12 residues long. Deletions cut 3 bases from V and 10 bases from J, with 10 bases between. The CDR3 protein is CASSFNTGEQFF. CDR3 in DNA: TGTGCCAGCAGTTTTAACACAGGAGAGCAGTTCTTC.

As for this clonotype: The size of this beta chain means little, since it is a stray read in a library made for alpha chains. CDR3: CASSRTAGAQPQHF. The CDR3 nucleotides read TGTGCCAGCAGTAGGACCGCTGGGGCTCAGCCCCAGCATTTT. The chain couples TRBV6-1 to TRBJ1-5, with D possibly matching TRBD1 (5 bases). V was cut by 5 bases and J by 6 bases, with 14 bases left in between. Per the germline V gene, CDR1 is MNHNS and CDR2 is SASEGT. The CDR3 loop spans 14 amino acids.

A single count supports this clonotype. Found in a library prepared for alpha chains, this beta chain is an off-target read, and its abundance has little meaning. The chain is built from TRBV6-2 or TRBV6-3 and TRBJ1-1; D gene uncertain. Germline V gene sequence: CDR1 MNHEY, CDR2 SVGEGT. The CDR3 has 13 residues. The V end was cut by 8 bases, the J end by 0 bases, with 10 bases between. The CDR3 region has the DNA TGTGCCAGCGTTAGACGGTTGAACACTGAAGCTTTCTTT. Translating it yields CASVRRLNTEAFF.

As to this clonotype: The library was built for alpha chains, so this beta chain is an off-target read and its size means little. The chain links TRBV11-1 to TRBJ2-3, with TRBD2 matching 11 bases. This CDR3 has 16 residues. Germline CDR1 and CDR2: SGHAT and FQDESV (reference sequence). V lost 5 bases to trimming and J lost 2 bases; unmatched junction nucleotides: 6. CDR3 coding DNA: TGTGCCAGCAGCCTAACTAGCGGGAGTAACACAGATACGCAGTATTTT. It is translated as CASSLTSGSNTDTQYF.

A word on this clonotype: This beta chain appears as a stray read in a library generated for alpha chains; its size is not informative. CDR3 DNA: TGCGCCAGCAGCTTGGGGGACCCCGGGGGTGAGCAGTTCTTC. Its translation is CASSLGDPGGEQFF. The V gene is TRBV5-1, the J gene TRBJ2-1; perhaps TRBD2 as D (6 bases). The CDR3 loop spans 14 amino acids. Germline CDR1 is SGHRS and CDR2 is YFSETQ. V was clipped by 0 bases and J by 9 bases, with 13 bases between them.